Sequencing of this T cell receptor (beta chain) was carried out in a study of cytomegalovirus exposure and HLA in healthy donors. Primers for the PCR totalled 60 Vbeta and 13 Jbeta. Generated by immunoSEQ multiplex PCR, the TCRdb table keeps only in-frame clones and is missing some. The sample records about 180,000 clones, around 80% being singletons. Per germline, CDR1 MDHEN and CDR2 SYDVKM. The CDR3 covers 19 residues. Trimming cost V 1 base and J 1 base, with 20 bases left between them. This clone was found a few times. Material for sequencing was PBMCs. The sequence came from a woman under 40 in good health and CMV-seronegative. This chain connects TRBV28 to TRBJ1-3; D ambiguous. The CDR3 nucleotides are TGTGCCAGCAGTTTATCCTTCGTGGGAGGGCCAAGTTCTGGAAACACCATATATTTT. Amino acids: CASSLSFVGGPSSGNTIYF.